The 17 T cell receptor beta chains below come from one sample, sequenced in a study of T cell responses to AZD1222 COVID-19 vaccine. Generated by immunoSEQ multiplex PCR, the TCRdb table keeps only in-frame clones and is missing some. Of around 180,000 clones in the sample, 75% to 90% are singletons; the top ten hold approximately 2.5%. The sample in question was peripheral blood, obtained on day 0 of MenACWY control vaccination. Every receptor here comes from an adult in good health.

The chain uses TRBV3-1 (or the pseudogene TRBV3-2) and TRBJ2-7; 8 bases are a match to TRBD1. CDR3 length equals 13 residues. Germline lookup yields CDR1 LGHDT and CDR2 YNNKEL (reference sequence). Trimming cost V 4 bases and J 3 bases; bases outside gene matches: 2. CDR3 coding DNA: TGTGCCAGCAGCCTCGGACAGGGCTACGAGCAGTACTTC. Amino acid sequence: CASSLGQGYEQYF.

This chain uses TRBV2 with TRBJ2-7; TRBD1 aligns across 10 bases. The CDR3 contains 15 residues. In germline, CDR1 is SNHLY, CDR2 FYNNEI. V dropped 2 bases and J dropped 6; count of bases not matched to a gene: 7. The CDR3 DNA reads TGTGCCAGCAGTGAAACGGGACAGGGGATCCGCGAGCAGTACTTC. Protein sequence: CASSETGQGIREQYF.

The gene calls are TRBV29-1 and TRBJ2-1; 7 bases are shared with TRBD2. There are 14 residues in the CDR3. With V trimmed by 1 base and J by 8 bases, 8 bases remained unmatched. The germline CDR1 and CDR2 sequences are SQVTM and ANQGSEA. The CDR3 spells CSVEGGGATDEQFF. CDR3 nucleotide sequence: TGCAGCGTTGAAGGGGGAGGGGCAACCGATGAGCAGTTCTTC.

The V gene is TRBV5-1, the J gene TRBJ2-2; either TRBD1 or TRBD2 may fit D (5 bases each). The CDR3 is made up of 14 amino acids. CDR1 and CDR2 from the germline V gene are SGHRS and YFSETQ. Trimming stripped 4 bases from V and 6 bases from J, with 13 bases between. DNA of the CDR3: TGCGCCAGCAGCGCCTCAGGGACGGCCGGGGAGCTGTTTTTT. It encodes CASSASGTAGELFF.

This clone appeared a few times. This sequence joins TRBV27 and TRBJ1-1, with D possibly TRBD1 on 6 matching bases. Germline assignment: CDR1 MNHEY and CDR2 SMNVEV (reference sequence). V was clipped by 4 bases and J by 6 bases, with 18 bases between them. The CDR3 spans 15 residues. CDR3 sequence reads: CASSSEEQGWPEAFF. CDR3 sequence (DNA): TGTGCCAGCAGTTCAGAAGAACAGGGTTGGCCTGAAGCTTTCTTT.

The V call is TRBV6-1, the J call TRBJ2-7, with D maybe TRBD1 (5 bases). The V end lost 1 base, the J end lost 3 bases, and 7 bases lay between the germline ends. Germline V CDR1 and CDR2: MNHNS, SASEGT. The CDR3 totals 13 residues. CDR3 sequence reads: CASSEGQNYEQYF. CDR3 DNA: TGTGCCAGCAGTGAAGGACAGAACTACGAGCAGTACTTC.

This clone was observed a single time. This chain joins TRBV5-1 and TRBJ2-2; D is uncertain. Germline loops: CDR1 SGHRS, CDR2 YFSETQ. CDR3 length equals 14 residues. V lost 5 bases and J 0 bases, leaving 8 bases between the germline ends. CDR3 in DNA: TGCGCCAGCAGTCTAGAAACGAACACCGGGGAGCTGTTTTTT. This codes for CASSLETNTGELFF.

The rearrangement uses TRBV4-2 and TRBJ2-2, with TRBD2 matching 9 bases. Germline assignment: CDR1 LGHNA and CDR2 YNFKEQ. V dropped 4 bases and J dropped 4; count of bases not matched to a gene: 7. This CDR3 comprises 16 residues. CDR3 bases: TGTGCCAGCAGCCCGGCTAGCGGGGAACTCACCGGGGAGCTGTTTTTT. Residues: CASSPASGELTGELFF.

The chain joins TRBV28 to TRBJ2-5, with 11 bases identical to TRBD1. V dropped 5 bases and J dropped 1; count of bases not matched to a gene: 9. CDR1 and CDR2 from the germline V gene are MDHEN and SYDVKM. CDR3 size: 17 residues. CDR3 nucleotide sequence: TGTGCCAGCAGTCCAACGACCGGGACAGGGGGCCAAGAGACCCAGTACTTC. This codes for CASSPTTGTGGQETQYF.

This clone has a handful of counts. The chain combines TRBV18 with TRBJ1-2; possibly TRBD1 for D (5 bases). The germline V and J ends were trimmed by 2 bases and 3 bases, with 10 bases remaining between them. The CDR3 has 14 residues. The germline V gene encodes CDR1 KGHSH and CDR2 LQKENI. The CDR3 DNA sequence: TGTGCCAGCTCACCAGGCCAGGGAGACTATGGCTACACCTTC. Protein: CASSPGQGDYGYTF.

J is TRBJ2-5 and V is TRBV7-8; no clear D gene. Germline CDR1 is SGHVS and CDR2 is FQNEAQ. The CDR3 spans 14 residues. Trimming cost V 1 base and J 2 bases, with 8 bases left between them. The CDR3 reads CASSLGWAQETQYF. The CDR3 bases are TGTGCCAGCAGCTTAGGGTGGGCGCAAGAGACCCAGTACTTC.

The chain has TRBV29-1 and TRBJ2-7, with TRBD2 as a possible D gene (7 bases). Germline loops: CDR1 SQVTM, CDR2 ANQGSEA. The length of the CDR3 is 14 residues. Trimming removed 5 bases from V and 5 bases from J, with 19 bases in between. CDR3 coding DNA: TGCAGCGTTCAAAGGGGGGGGCTCACCCACGAGCAGTACTTC. Translating it yields CSVQRGGLTHEQYF.

The rearrangement uses TRBV19 and TRBJ2-7, with D maybe TRBD1 (6 bases). The germline CDR1 and CDR2 sequences are LNHDA and SQIVND (reference sequence). V was shortened by 2 bases and J by 0 bases, with 11 bases between the two germline ends. The CDR3 spans 15 residues. The CDR3 sequence is CASSISGQSSYEQYF. The CDR3, as DNA: TGTGCCAGTAGTATATCAGGACAGAGCTCCTACGAGCAGTACTTC.

This chain joins TRBV5-1 and TRBJ2-7; 9 bases align to TRBD2. The germline gives CDR1 SGHRS, CDR2 YFSETQ. The junction had 2 bases not matched to a gene; V was cut back by 2 bases and J by 5 bases. The CDR3 totals 13 residues. Here the CDR3 DNA reads TGCGCCAGCAGCTTTAGCGGGAGTAACGAGCAGTACTTC. Residues: CASSFSGSNEQYF. Combining the CDR3 with reference TRBV5-1 and TRBJ2-7 gives the whole variable domain KAGVTQTPRYLIKTRGQQVTLSCSPISGHRSVSWYQQTPGQGLQFLFEYFSETQRNKGNFPGRFSGRQFSNSRSEMNVSTLELGDSALYLCASSFSGSNEQYFGPGTRLTVT.

As DNA, the CDR3 is TGTGCCAGCAGCTTGGCGGGGACTAGCGGGGGGAGGGAGCAGTACTTC. This translates into CASSLAGTSGGREQYF. This chain uses TRBV5-4 with TRBJ2-7; 15 nucleotides match TRBD2. The J segment lost 7 bases and the V segment lost 0 bases, leaving 5 bases of the junction unmatched. The germline CDR1 and CDR2 sequences are SGHNT and YYREEE (reference sequence). CDR3 size: 16 residues.

This chain connects TRBV19 to TRBJ1-1; D perhaps matches TRBD1 (6 bases). V lost 11 bases, J lost 2 bases, and 12 bases lay in between. The CDR3 is 12 amino acids. CDR1 and CDR2 from the germline V gene are LNHDA and SQIVND (reference sequence). In nucleotides, the CDR3 is TGTGCCCCAGGGGACCCAAACACTGAAGCTTTCTTT. Residues: CAPGDPNTEAFF. The complete variable domain, with remaining parts taken from reference TRBV19 and TRBJ1-1, reads DGGITQSPKYLFRKEGQNVTLSCEQNLNHDAMYWYRQDPGQGLRLIYYSQIVNDFQKGDIAEGYSVSREKKESFPLTVTSAQKNPTAFYLCAPGDPNTEAFFGQGTRLTVV.

The chain joins TRBV3-1 (or the pseudogene TRBV3-2) to TRBJ2-1, with TRBD1 identical over 8 bases. The CDR3 runs to 16 residues. The ends lost 4 bases at V and 9 bases at J; junction bases unmatched: 14. Per the germline V gene, CDR1 is LGHDT and CDR2 is YNNKEL (reference sequence). CDR3 residues: CASSPPGTGVPGEQFF. Here the CDR3 DNA reads TGTGCCAGCAGCCCGCCGGGGACAGGCGTACCGGGTGAGCAGTTCTTC.